This TCR beta chain was retrieved from a study of beta chain features in type 1 diabetes. Study-wide results and limits: PCR might favor shorter templates, but any such skew would affect patients and controls equally. Researchers reported that naive, central memory and Treg TCRB repertoires appeared more similar in patients than in healthy donors.

CDR1 SGDLS and CDR2 YYNGEE come from the germline V gene. Deletions cut 0 bases from V and 9 bases from J, with 10 bases between. The CDR3 runs to 14 residues. Each donor gave one heparinised blood draw averaging about 110 mL. Sorting based on CD45RO/CCR7/CD25/CD127/CD95/CD27 separated CD4+ naive, central memory, regulatory and stem cell-like memory cells. The authors reverse transcribed all of the isolated RNA, so sequencing captured expressed TCRB transcripts. Assay used: immunoSEQ multiplex PCR; TCRdb lists only in-frame clones, some missing. Among some 250,000 clones listed, 25% to 30% were seen once. Remarks on this clone: Antigen: not known.

The sequenced sample consisted of central memory CD4+ T cells from blood. This clonotype originated in a man aged 25 to 40 in good health. The chain uses TRBV9 and TRBJ1-6, with unresolved D. CDR3 loop: CASSVAGVGSPLHF. The DNA of the CDR3 is TGTGCCAGCAGCGTAGCCGGGGTAGGTTCACCCCTCCACTTT.